The clone carrying this TCR beta chain was seen a few times. Those enrolled, adults aged about 18 to 95 years, came from under 25 US areas. This record belongs to a study of blood T cell repertoires in COVID-19. Study background: T cells, B-cell-depleted T cells, or PBMCs provided the cDNA or gDNA that served as material.

Clones were sequenced by immunoSEQ multiplex PCR, and TCRdb holds only the in-frame ones, with some missing. Seen here are about 140,000 clones, more than 80% observed once, and the top ten hold 1.5% to 2%. Sequencing used PBMCs or T cells enriched from blood (not recorded which). This TCR was recovered from a woman under 30 who had been exposed to COVID-19.

The CDR3: CASTRSSGETDTQYF. The CDR3 DNA is TGTGCCAGCACCCGATCTAGCGGGGAGACAGATACGCAGTATTTT. The chain employs TRBV7-9 and TRBJ2-3; 9 bases are shared with TRBD2. The ends lost 7 bases at V and 3 bases at J; junction bases unmatched: 8. The CDR3 runs to 15 residues. The germline V gene has CDR1 SEHNR and CDR2 FQNEAQ (reference sequence).